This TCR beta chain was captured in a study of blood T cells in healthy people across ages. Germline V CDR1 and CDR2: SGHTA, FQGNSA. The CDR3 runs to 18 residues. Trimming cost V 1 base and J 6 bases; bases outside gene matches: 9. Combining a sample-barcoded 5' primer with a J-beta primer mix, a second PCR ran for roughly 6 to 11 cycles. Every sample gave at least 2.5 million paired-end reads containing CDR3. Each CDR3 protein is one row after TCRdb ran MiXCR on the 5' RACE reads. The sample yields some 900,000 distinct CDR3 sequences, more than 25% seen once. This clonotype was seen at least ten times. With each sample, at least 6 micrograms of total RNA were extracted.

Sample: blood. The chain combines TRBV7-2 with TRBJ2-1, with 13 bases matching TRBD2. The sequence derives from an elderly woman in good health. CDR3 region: CASSLGRLTSGGTNEQFF. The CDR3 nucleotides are TGTGCCAGCAGCTTAGGACGCCTGACTAGCGGGGGGACCAATGAGCAGTTCTTC.